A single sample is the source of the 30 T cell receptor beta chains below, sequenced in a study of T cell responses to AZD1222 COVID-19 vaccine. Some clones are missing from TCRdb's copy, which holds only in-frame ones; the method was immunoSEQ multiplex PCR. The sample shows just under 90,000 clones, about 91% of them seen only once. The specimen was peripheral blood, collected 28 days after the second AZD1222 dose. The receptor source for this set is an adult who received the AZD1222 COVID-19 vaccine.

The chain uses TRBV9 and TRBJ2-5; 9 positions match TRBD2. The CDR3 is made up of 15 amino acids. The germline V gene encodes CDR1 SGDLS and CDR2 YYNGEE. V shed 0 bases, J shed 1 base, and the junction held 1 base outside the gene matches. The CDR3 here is CASSVVLAGQETQYF. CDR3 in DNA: TGTGCCAGCAGCGTAGTACTAGCGGGCCAAGAGACCCAGTACTTC. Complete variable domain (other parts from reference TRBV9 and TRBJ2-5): DSGVTQTPKHLITATGQRVTLRCSPRSGDLSVYWYQQSLDQGLQFLIQYYNGEERAKGNILERFSAQQFPDLHSELNLSSLELGDSALYFCASSVVLAGQETQYFGPGTRLLVL.

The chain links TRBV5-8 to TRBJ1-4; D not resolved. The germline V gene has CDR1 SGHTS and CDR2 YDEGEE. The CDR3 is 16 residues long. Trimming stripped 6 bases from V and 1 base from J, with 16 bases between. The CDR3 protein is CASTSRRAQTNEKLFF. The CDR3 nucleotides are TGTGCCAGCACCTCAAGGAGGGCCCAAACTAATGAAAAACTGTTTTTT.

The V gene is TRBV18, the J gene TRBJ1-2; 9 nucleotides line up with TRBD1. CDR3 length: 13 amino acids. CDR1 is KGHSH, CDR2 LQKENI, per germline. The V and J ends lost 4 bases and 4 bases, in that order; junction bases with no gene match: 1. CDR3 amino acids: CASSRGQGYGYTF. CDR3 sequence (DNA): TGTGCCAGCTCACGGGGACAGGGCTATGGCTACACCTTC.

CDR3 protein: CASMTAGGAYGYTF. The CDR3 coding sequence is TGTGCCAGCATGACGGCAGGGGGCGCTTATGGCTACACCTTC. The chain uses TRBV6-6 and TRBJ1-2; TRBD1 matches 8 bases. V dropped 7 bases and J dropped 5; count of bases not matched to a gene: 9. Per germline, CDR1 MNHNY and CDR2 SVGAGI (reference sequence). This CDR3 spans 14 amino acids.

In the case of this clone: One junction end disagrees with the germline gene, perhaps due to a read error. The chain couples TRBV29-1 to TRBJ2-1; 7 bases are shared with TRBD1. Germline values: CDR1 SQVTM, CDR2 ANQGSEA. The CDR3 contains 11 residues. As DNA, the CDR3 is TGCAGCGTTGAAGAGGGTAGGGGGCCGATCTTC. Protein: CSVEEGRGPIF.

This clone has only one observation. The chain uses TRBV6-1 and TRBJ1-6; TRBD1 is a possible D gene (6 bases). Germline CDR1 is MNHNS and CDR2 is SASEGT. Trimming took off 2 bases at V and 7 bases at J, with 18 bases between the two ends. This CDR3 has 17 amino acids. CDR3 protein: CASSERSGQGWNSPLHF. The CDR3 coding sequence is TGTGCCAGCAGTGAAAGATCAGGGCAGGGGTGGAATTCACCCCTCCACTTT.

CDR3 bases: TGTGCCAGCAGCGTCACTAGCAATCAGCCCCAGCATTTT. It is translated as CASSVTSNQPQHF. The chain employs TRBV7-9 and TRBJ1-5; no firm D call. The CDR3 loop spans 13 amino acids. V shed 5 bases and J shed 0 bases, with 5 bases lying between them. Germline V gene lookup returns CDR1 SEHNR and CDR2 FQNEAQ (reference sequence).

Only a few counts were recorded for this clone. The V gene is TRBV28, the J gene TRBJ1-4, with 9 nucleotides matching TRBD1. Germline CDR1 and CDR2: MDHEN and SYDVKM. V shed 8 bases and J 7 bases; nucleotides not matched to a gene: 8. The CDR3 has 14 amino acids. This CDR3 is CASRSGTGFEKLFF. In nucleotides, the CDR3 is TGTGCCAGCCGTTCCGGGACAGGGTTTGAAAAACTGTTTTTT.

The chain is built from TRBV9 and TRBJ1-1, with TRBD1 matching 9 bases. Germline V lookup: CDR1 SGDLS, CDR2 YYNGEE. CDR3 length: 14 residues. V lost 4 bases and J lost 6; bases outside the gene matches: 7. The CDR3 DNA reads TGTGCCAGCAGCCCCGGGACAGGGTGGTCTGAAGCTTTCTTT. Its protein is CASSPGTGWSEAFF.

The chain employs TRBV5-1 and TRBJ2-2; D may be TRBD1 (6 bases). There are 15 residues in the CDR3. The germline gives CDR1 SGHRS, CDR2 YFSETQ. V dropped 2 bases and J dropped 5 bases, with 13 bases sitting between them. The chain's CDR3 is CASSFGTMGTGELFF. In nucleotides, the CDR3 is TGCGCCAGCAGCTTCGGGACAATGGGGACCGGGGAGCTGTTTTTT.

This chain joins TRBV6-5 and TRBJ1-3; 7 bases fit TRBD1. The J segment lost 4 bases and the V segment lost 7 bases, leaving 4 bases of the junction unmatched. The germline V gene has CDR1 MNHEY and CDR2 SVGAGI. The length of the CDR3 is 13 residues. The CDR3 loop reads CASIGGNGNTIYF. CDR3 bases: TGTGCCAGCATAGGGGGCAACGGAAACACCATATATTTT.

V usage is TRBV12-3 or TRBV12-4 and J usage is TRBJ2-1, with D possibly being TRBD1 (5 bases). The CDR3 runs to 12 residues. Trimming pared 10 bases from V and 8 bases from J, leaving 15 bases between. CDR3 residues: CATLRRAHEQFF. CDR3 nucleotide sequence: TGTGCCACCCTCCGCAGGGCCCATGAGCAGTTCTTC.

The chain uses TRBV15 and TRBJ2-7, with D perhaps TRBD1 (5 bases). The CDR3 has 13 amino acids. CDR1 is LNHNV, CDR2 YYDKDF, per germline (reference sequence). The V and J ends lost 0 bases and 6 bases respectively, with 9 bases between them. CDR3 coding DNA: TGTGCCACCAGCAGAGATCAGGGTTCCGAGCAGTACTTC. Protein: CATSRDQGSEQYF.

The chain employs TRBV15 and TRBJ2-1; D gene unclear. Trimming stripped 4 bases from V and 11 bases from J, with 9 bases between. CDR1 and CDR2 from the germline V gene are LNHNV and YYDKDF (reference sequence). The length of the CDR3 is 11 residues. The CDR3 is CATSMVGQQFF. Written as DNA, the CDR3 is TGTGCCACCAGCATGGTTGGGCAGCAGTTCTTC.

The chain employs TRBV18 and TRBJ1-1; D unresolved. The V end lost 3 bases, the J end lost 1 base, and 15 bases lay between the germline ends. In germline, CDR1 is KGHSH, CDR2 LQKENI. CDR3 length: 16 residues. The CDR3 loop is CASSPNWEGPNTEAFF. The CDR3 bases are TGTGCCAGCTCACCCAACTGGGAGGGTCCGAACACTGAAGCTTTCTTT.

CDR3 amino acids: CASSEGRGWADYGYTF. The CDR3 coding sequence is TGTGCCAGCAGTGAAGGTAGGGGCTGGGCGGATTATGGCTACACCTTC. The chain has TRBV6-1 and TRBJ1-2; TRBD1 might be the D (5 bases). The length of the CDR3 is 16 residues. The germline V gene has CDR1 MNHNS and CDR2 SASEGT. The V end was cut by 1 base, the J end by 5 bases, with 17 bases between.

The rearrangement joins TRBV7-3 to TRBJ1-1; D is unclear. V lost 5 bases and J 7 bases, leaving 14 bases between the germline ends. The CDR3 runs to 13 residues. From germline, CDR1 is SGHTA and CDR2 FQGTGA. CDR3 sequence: CASSLSRENEAFF. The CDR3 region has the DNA TGTGCCAGCAGCCTATCCCGGGAGAATGAAGCTTTCTTT. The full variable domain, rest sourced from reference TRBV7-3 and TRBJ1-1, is GAGVSQTPSNKVTEKGKYVELRCDPISGHTALYWYRQSLGQGPEFLIYFQGTGAADDSGLPNDRFFAVRPEGSVSTLKIQRTERGDSAVYLCASSLSRENEAFFGQGTRLTVV.

The CDR3 coding sequence is TGCGCCAGCAGCCAGGGACCGCGGGCGGGTAGTTCCTACAATGAGCAGTTCTTC. Residues: CASSQGPRAGSSYNEQFF. This chain uses TRBV5-1 with TRBJ2-1, with D possibly called TRBD1 or TRBD2 (5 bases each). This CDR3 region has 18 residues. The germline gives CDR1 SGHRS, CDR2 YFSETQ. V was cut by 4 bases and J by 1 base, with 21 bases left in between.

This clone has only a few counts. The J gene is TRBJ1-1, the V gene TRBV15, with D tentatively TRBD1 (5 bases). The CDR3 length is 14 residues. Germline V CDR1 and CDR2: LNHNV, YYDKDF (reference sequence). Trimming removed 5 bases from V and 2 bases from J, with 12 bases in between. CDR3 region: CATSGRQTNTEAFF. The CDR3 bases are TGTGCCACCAGCGGGAGACAGACAAACACTGAAGCTTTCTTT.

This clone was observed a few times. CDR3 in amino acids: CASSYSRQGGKPQHF. For the CDR3, the DNA is TGTGCCAGCAGTTACTCGAGGCAGGGAGGGAAGCCCCAGCATTTT. The chain couples TRBV6-5 to TRBJ1-5; a possible D gene is TRBD1 (5 bases). In germline, CDR1 is MNHEY, CDR2 SVGAGI. The CDR3 contains 15 residues. V was shortened by 0 bases and J by 8 bases, with 14 bases between the two germline ends.

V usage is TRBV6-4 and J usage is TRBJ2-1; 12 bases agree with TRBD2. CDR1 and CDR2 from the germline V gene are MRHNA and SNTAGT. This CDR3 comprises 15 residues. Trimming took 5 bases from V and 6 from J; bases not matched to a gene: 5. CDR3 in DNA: TGTGCCAGCAGTCTGACTAGCGGGGGTTTCAATGAGCAGTTCTTC. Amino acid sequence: CASSLTSGGFNEQFF.

The CDR3 loop is CASSLVALTQETQYF. CDR3 nucleotides: TGTGCCAGCAGCTTAGTCGCATTAACTCAAGAGACCCAGTACTTC. This chain connects TRBV13 to TRBJ2-5; D gene ambiguous. Germline loops: CDR1 PRHDT, CDR2 FYEKMQ (reference sequence). Deletions cut 1 base from V and 2 bases from J, with 11 bases between. The CDR3 consists of 15 residues.

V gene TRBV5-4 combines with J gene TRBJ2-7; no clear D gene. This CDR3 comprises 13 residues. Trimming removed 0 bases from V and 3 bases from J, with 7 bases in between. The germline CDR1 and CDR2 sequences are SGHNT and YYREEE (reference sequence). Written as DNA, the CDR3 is TGTGCCAGCAGCTTGGGACATCTCTACGAGCAGTACTTC. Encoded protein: CASSLGHLYEQYF.

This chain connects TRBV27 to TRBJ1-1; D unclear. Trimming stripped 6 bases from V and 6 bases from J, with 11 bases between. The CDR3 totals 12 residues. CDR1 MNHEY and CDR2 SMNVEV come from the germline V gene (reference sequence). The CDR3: CASRMRDAEAFF. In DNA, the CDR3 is TGTGCCAGCAGAATGCGTGACGCTGAAGCTTTCTTT.

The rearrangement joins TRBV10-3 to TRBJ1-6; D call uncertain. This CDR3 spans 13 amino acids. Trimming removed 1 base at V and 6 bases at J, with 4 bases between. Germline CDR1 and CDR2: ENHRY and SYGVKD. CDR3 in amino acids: CAISEYGNSPLHF. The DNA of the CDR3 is TGTGCCATCAGTGAGTACGGTAATTCACCCCTCCACTTT.

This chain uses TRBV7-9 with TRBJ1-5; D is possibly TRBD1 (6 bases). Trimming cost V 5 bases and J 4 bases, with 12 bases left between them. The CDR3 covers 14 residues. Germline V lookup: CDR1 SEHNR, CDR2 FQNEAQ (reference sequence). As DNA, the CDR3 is TGTGCCAGCAGCCCTAGGGACACGAATCAGCCCCAGCATTTT. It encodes CASSPRDTNQPQHF.

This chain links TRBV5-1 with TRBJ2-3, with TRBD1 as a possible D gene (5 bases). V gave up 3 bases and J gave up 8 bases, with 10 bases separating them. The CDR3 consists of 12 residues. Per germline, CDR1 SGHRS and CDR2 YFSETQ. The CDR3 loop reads CASSYSRGTQYF. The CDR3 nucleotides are TGCGCCAGCAGCTACTCTAGGGGTACGCAGTATTTT.

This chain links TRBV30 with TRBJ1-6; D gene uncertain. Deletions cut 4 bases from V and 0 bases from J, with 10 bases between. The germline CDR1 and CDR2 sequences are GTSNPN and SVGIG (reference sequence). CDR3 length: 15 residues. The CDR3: CAWTPGFSYNSPLHF. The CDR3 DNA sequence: TGTGCCTGGACTCCGGGATTCTCCTATAATTCACCCCTCCACTTT.

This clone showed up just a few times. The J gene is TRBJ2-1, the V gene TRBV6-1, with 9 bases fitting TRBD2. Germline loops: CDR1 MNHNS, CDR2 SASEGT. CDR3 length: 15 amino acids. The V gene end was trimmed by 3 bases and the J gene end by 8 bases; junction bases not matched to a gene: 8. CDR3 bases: TGTGCCAGCAGTGATTTGGGACTAGCTCCGGATGAGCAGTTCTTC. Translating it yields CASSDLGLAPDEQFF.

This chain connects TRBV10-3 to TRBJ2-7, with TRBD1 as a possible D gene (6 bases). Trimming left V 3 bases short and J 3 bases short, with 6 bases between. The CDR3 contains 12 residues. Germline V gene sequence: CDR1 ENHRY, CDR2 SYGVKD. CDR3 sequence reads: CAISEQGYEQYF. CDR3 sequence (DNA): TGTGCCATCAGTGAACAGGGCTACGAGCAGTACTTC.